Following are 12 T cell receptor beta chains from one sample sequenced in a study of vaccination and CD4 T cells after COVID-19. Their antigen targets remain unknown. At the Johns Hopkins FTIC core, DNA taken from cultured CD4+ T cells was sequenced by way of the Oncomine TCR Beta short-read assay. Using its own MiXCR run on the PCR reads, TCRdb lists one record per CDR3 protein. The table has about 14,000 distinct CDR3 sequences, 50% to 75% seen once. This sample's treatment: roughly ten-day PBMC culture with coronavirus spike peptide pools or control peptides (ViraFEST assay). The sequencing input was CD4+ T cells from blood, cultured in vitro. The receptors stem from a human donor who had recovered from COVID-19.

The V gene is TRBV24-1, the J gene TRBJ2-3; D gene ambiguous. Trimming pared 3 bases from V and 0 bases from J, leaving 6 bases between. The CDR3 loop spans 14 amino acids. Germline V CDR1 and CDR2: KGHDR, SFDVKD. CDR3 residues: CATSDVSSTDTQYF. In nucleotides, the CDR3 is TGTGCCACCAGTGATGTGTCTAGCACAGATACGCAGTATTTT.

The DNA for the CDR3 is TGTGCCTGGAGTGGTGGGCAGGGAGGATGGCCCCAGCATTTT. As protein: CAWSGGQGGWPQHF. The chain employs TRBV30 and TRBJ1-5; TRBD1 is a possible D gene (5 bases). V lost 1 base, J lost 9 bases, and 16 bases lay in between. There are 14 residues in the CDR3. Germline lookup yields CDR1 GTSNPN and CDR2 SVGIG (reference sequence). Filled out from reference TRBV30 and TRBJ1-5, the complete variable domain reads SQTIHQWPATLVQPVGSPLSLECTVEGTSNPNLYWYRQAAGRGLQLLFYSVGIGQISSEVPQNLSASRPQDRQFILSSKKLLLSDSGFYLCAWSGGQGGWPQHFGDGTRLSIL.

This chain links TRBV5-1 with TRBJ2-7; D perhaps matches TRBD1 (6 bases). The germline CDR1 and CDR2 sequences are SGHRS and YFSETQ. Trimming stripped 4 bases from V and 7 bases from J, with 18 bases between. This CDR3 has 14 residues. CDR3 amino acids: CASSPGEGAREQYF. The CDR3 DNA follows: TGCGCCAGCAGCCCAGGGGAAGGAGCGAGGGAGCAGTACTTC.

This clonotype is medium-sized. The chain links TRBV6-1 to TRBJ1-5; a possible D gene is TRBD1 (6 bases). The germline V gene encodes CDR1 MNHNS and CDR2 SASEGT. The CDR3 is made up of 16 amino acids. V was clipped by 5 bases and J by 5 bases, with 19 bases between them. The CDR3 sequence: CASSHRQASADQPQHF. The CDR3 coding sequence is TGTGCCAGCAGTCATCGACAGGCCTCAGCGGATCAGCCCCAGCATTTT.

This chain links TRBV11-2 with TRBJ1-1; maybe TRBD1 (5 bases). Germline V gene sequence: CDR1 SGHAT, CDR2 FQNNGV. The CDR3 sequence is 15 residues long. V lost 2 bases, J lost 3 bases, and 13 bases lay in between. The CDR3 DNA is TGTGCCAGCAGCTTAACCGGCGGGGGGGACACTGAAGCTTTCTTT. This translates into CASSLTGGGDTEAFF.

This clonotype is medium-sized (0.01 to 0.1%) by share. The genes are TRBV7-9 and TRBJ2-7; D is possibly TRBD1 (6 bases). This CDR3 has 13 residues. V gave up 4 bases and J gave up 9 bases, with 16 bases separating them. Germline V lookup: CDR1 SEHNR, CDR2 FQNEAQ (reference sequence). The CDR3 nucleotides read TGTGCCAGCAGCTCAGCCAGACAGGTTTGGCAGTACTTC. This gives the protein CASSSARQVWQYF.

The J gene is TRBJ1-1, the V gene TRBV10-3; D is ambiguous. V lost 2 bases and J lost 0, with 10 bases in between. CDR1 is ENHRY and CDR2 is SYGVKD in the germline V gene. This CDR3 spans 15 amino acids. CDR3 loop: CAISEPFQLNTEAFF. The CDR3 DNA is TGTGCCATCAGTGAGCCCTTCCAGCTGAACACTGAAGCTTTCTTT.

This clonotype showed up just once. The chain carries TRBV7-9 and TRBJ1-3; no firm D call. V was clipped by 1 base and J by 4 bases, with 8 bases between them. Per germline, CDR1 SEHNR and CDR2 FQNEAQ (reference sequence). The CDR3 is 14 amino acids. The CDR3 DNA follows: TGTGCCAGCAGCTTAGGGGGATCCGGAAACACCATATATTTT. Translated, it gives CASSLGGSGNTIYF.

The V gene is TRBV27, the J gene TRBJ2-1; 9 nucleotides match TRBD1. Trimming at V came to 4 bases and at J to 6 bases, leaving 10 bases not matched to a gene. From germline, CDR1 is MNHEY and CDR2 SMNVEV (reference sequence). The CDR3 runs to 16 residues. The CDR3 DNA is TGTGCCAGCAGTTCCTACAGGGGGCGAGCGGGCAATGAGCAGTTCTTC. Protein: CASSSYRGRAGNEQFF.

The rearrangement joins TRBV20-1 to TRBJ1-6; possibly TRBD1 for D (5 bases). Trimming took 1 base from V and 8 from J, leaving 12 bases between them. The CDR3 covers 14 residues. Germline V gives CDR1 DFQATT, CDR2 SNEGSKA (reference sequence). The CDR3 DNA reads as TGCAGTGCTAGAGTCGGAGGGGACTATTCACCCCTCCACTTT. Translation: CSARVGGDYSPLHF.

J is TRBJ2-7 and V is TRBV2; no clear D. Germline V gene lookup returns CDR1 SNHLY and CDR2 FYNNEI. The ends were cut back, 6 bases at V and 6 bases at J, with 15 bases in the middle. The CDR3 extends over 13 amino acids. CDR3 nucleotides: TGTGCCAGCAGAGTGGCAGCCCCCGGCGAGCAGTACTTC. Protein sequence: CASRVAAPGEQYF.

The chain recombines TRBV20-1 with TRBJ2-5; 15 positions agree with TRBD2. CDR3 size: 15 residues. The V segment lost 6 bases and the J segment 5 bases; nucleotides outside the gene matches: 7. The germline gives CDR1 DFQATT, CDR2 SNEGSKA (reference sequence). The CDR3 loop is CSAKGLAGGPETQYF. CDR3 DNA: TGCAGTGCAAAAGGACTAGCGGGAGGGCCGGAGACCCAGTACTTC.